These 11 T cell receptor delta chains share one sample of origin, sequenced in a study of γδ T cells in repeated Plasmodium falciparum infection. TCRdb reanalysed the multiplex PCR reads via CATT. The sample holds roughly 90,000 delta-chain clones, almost 1.5% seen once. Bulk repertoires came from Vgamma9/Vdelta2+ or Vdelta2-negative gammadelta T cells flow-sorted from PBMC. The source material was gamma-delta T cells from blood. These receptors were taken from a pool of human donors (malaria-infected and uninfected, not separated).

Turning to this clone: This probably arose from a read error, given a far larger clone one base away. A V gene of TRDV2 was called, but no J gene was assigned; TRDD3 reflects the table's D call only, with no check against the DNA. Germline CDR1 is GEAIGNYY and CDR2 is EKD. This CDR3 spans 19 amino acids. This CDR3 reads CACDTLTGGFDMYTDKLIF. Here the CDR3 DNA reads TGTGCCTGTGACACCCTCACTGGGGGATTCGACATGTACACCGATAAACTCATCTTC.

This clone was seen more than once but under ten times. This DNA's translation differs at residue 5 from TCRdb's protein, which comes from a much larger clone; a read error is likely, and the protein shown is translated from the DNA. CDR3 protein: CACDILGDTSSWDTRQMFF. The CDR3 DNA is TGTGCCTGTGACATACTGGGGGATACGAGCTCCTGGGACACCCGACAGATGTTTTTC. The rearrangement links TRDV2 to TRDJ3, with 13 bases that match TRDD3. As TCRdb names no J gene, one was assigned here on the basis of a DNA match to germline. The germline CDR1 and CDR2 sequences are GEAIGNYY and EKD. The CDR3 is 19 amino acids. The V segment lost 2 bases and the J segment 0 bases; nucleotides outside the gene matches: 3.

Concerning this clone itself: A much larger clone is a single base away; this may be a read error. The chain employs TRDV1 and TRDJ2; possibly TRDD2 or TRDD3 for D (5 bases each). The J gene was missing in TCRdb and was found by matching the end of the DNA to germline. The CDR3 loop spans 15 amino acids. Looked up from germline, CDR1 is TSWWSYY and CDR2 is QGS. CDR3 bases: TGCGCTCTTGGGGTCGTGGGGTTTCCTGCGGGACAACTCTTCTTT. Translating it yields CALGVVGFPAGQLFF.

With regard to this clone: A read error is the likely source, as a far larger clone sits one nucleotide away. Additional DNA sequences in this sample encode the identical CDR3. J is TRDJ3 and V is TRDV2; 9 bases are a match to TRDD3. The J gene is absent in TCRdb and was assigned here via DNA matching to germline. CDR1 and CDR2 (germline): GEAIGNYY, EKD. The CDR3 runs 18 residues. This CDR3 is CACDTIGGYSWDTRQMFF. The CDR3 bases are TGTGCTTGTGACACTATTGGGGGATACTCCTGGGACACCCGACAGATGTTTTTC.

On this clone itself: This likely reflects a read error, since a far larger clone is one base away. Other DNA variants within this sample encode the same CDR3. The CDR3 is CALGLRPSYPGYARETDKLIF. DNA of the CDR3: TGTGCTCTTGGGCTCCGGCCTTCCTACCCGGGATACGCCAGGGAAACCGATAAACTCATCTTC. V and J are TRDV1 and TRDJ1, with D possibly TRDD2 on 9 matching bases. The CDR3 consists of 21 residues. In germline, CDR1 is TSWWSYY, CDR2 QGS.

With respect to this clone: The protein in TCRdb stems from a much larger clone and differs at residue 18 from this DNA's translation, likely a read error; here the protein is translated from the DNA. This chain links TRDV1 with TRDJ1; 10 nucleotides agree with TRDD3. The J gene, absent from TCRdb, was called here by matching the DNA to germline. The CDR3 sequence is 23 residues long. Germline V gives CDR1 TSWWSYY, CDR2 QGS. J lost 4 bases, V lost 5 bases, and 31 bases had no gene match. This CDR3 reads CALGFPRDFLHWGIHPYIDKLIF. The CDR3 DNA follows: TGTGCTCTTGGGTTTCCACGAGACTTCCTACACTGGGGGATTCACCCGTACATCGATAAACTCATCTTT.

This clone was counted many times. TCRdb's listed protein matches a much larger clone and diverges from this DNA's translation at residue 9, likely through a read error; the protein shown comes from the DNA. CDR3 sequence: CAFIGPRYRGISKYTDKLIF. CDR3 DNA sequence: TGTGCCTTTATTGGTCCCCGGTACCGGGGGATTTCAAAGTACACCGATAAACTCATCTTT. The genes are TRDV3 and TRDJ1, with 7 bases identical to TRDD3. The J gene is not listed in TCRdb, so it was assigned here from a DNA match to germline. The CDR3 loop spans 20 amino acids. The germline gives CDR1 TVYSNPD, CDR2 GDNSRS (reference sequence). Trimming took 1 base from V and 0 from J; bases not matched to a gene: 23.

About this clone itself: The protein that TCRdb holds for this DNA derives from a much larger clone and differs from the translated DNA at residue 3, which likely indicates a read error; the protein shown here is translated from the DNA. The chain combines TRDV1 with TRDJ1; 12 nucleotides line up with TRDD3. Germline V gene sequence: CDR1 TSWWSYY, CDR2 QGS. The CDR3 has 22 amino acids. CDR3 coding DNA: TGTGCTCATGGGGAACCCTTCGGGAGATCCTTCTGGGGGATACGCCCCACCGATAAACTCATCTTT. Translating gives CAHGEPFGRSFWGIRPTDKLIF.

This clone has ten or more counts. A far larger clone is a single base away, which makes a read error likely. The sample has other DNA sequences that encode this CDR3 too. The V and J genes are TRDV2 and TRDJ3; 10 nucleotides align to TRDD3. CDR1 is GEAIGNYY and CDR2 is EKD in the germline V gene. This CDR3 comprises 17 residues. The CDR3 DNA reads TGTGCCTGTGACTCTACTGGGGGATCCTGGGACACCCGACAGATGTTCTTC. This gives the protein CACDSTGGSWDTRQMFF.

This clone was seen at least ten times. A far more abundant clone sits one base away, making this likely a read error. Additional DNA sequences in this sample encode the identical CDR3. The chain has TRDV2 and TRDJ1, with 10 bases matching TRDD3. Matching the DNA to germline supplied the J gene, which TCRdb does not give. The V gene's germline CDR1 is GEAIGNYY and CDR2 EKD. The CDR3 is made up of 20 amino acids. V lost 3 bases, J lost 3 bases, and 21 bases stayed unmatched. This chain's CDR3 is CACDPISGGGIRELADKLIF. The DNA for the CDR3 is TGTGCCTGTGACCCAATCAGCGGCGGGGGGATACGTGAATTGGCCGATAAACTCATCTTT.

Remarks on this clone: This DNA translates differently at residue 4 from the TCRdb protein, which is that of a much larger clone; a read error is likely, and the protein shown is the DNA's own translation. The chain carries TRDV2 and TRDJ1, with TRDD3 identical over 12 bases. The junction had 28 bases not matched to a gene; V was cut back by 5 bases and J by 7 bases. CDR3 length equals 21 residues. The germline CDR1 and CDR2 sequences are GEAIGNYY and EKD. The CDR3 sequence is CACGDAFYTGGYSPSSPKLIF. CDR3 nucleotides: TGTGCCTGTGGCGACGCATTCTATACTGGGGGATACAGCCCCTCGTCCCCTAAACTCATCTTT.